This T cell receptor beta chain was obtained from a study of early T cells in non-severe SARS-CoV-2 infection. The CDR3 is 16 amino acids. V lost 0 bases to trimming and J lost 7 bases, with 15 bases between them. Germline CDR1 reads LGHNA; CDR2 reads YSLEER. Individual cDNA molecules received unique molecular identifiers during library preparation. MiXCR, run by TCRdb on the 5' RACE reads, gives a single entry per CDR3 protein. The profile covers tens of thousands of distinct CDR3 sequences, with 5% to 6.5% appearing a single time and 30% to 35% taken by the ten largest. Study-level results: VDJdb-based matching was biased toward anti-spike CD8 responses and missed private and CD4 specificities.

At least ten counts were recorded for this clonotype. Its target is not known. This material consisted of whole blood, taken at baseline. The TCR sequence derives from an adult who was a healthcare worker with PCR-confirmed SARS-CoV-2 infection or an uninfected control (not recorded which). The V and J genes are TRBV4-3 and TRBJ1-4; a possible D gene is TRBD1 (6 bases). CDR3 sequence reads: CASSQDSGALSEKLFF. The CDR3 coding sequence is TGCGCCAGCAGCCAAGACTCAGGGGCGCTTTCTGAAAAACTGTTTTTT.